Listed here is a single TCR beta chain. What it binds is not known. Via MiXCR, TCRdb re-called the PCR reads. The sample consists of around 19,000 clones, 25% to 35% of them appearing once. The CDR3 runs to 15 residues. Germline loops: CDR1 LGHNA, CDR2 YSLEER. V was shortened by 4 bases and J by 8 bases, with 15 bases between the two germline ends. The entry originates in a study of metastatic and nonmetastatic thyroid tumors. Study at large: Repertoires from malignant and benign thyroid patients were compared across blood and tumor or nodule tissue. Findings of the study overall: Compared with benign nodules, malignant thyroid tumors were reported to have significantly higher TCR beta diversity in both blood and tumor.

Thyroid surgery was preceded by no treatment in any patient. The V call is TRBV4-3, the J call TRBJ1-6; D might be TRBD1 (5 bases). Specimen: tumor tissue. The receptor was derived from a male donor with papillary thyroid cancer or a benign thyroid nodule (not recorded which). Some clones in this sample may be carry-over from other donors' samples. Here the CDR3 DNA reads TGCGCCAGCAGCCCCGCGGCAGGGAATTATTCACCCCTCCACTTT. It translates to CASSPAAGNYSPLHF.